The 28 T cell receptor beta chains in this list originate from one sample, sequenced in a study of blood T cell repertoires in COVID-19. Clones were sequenced by immunoSEQ multiplex PCR, and TCRdb holds only the in-frame ones, with some missing. The table includes around 150,000 clones, 88% detected once. The specimen sequenced was peripheral blood. The receptor set was obtained from a man in his 60s with active or convalescent COVID-19.

The CDR3 loop reads CASSDSGGYNEQFF. In DNA form, the CDR3 reads TGTGCCAGCAGCGATAGCGGGGGTTACAATGAGCAGTTCTTC. This chain uses TRBV9 with TRBJ2-1; 9 positions match TRBD2. The junction had 2 bases not matched to a gene; V was cut back by 3 bases and J by 4 bases. The CDR3 totals 14 residues. Germline lookup yields CDR1 SGDLS and CDR2 YYNGEE. The full variable domain, with the rest looked up from reference TRBV9 and TRBJ2-1, is DSGVTQTPKHLITATGQRVTLRCSPRSGDLSVYWYQQSLDQGLQFLIQYYNGEERAKGNILERFSAQQFPDLHSELNLSSLELGDSALYFCASSDSGGYNEQFFGPGTRLTVL.

The chain combines TRBV5-6 with TRBJ2-7; D is possibly TRBD2 (6 bases). Per the germline V gene, CDR1 is SGHDT and CDR2 is YYEEEE. CDR3 length equals 17 residues. V was pared by 4 bases and J by 4 bases, with 24 bases between. CDR3 in DNA: TGTGCCAGCAGCCCAATGAGTTTGAGACTAGTTTCTTACGAGCAGTACTTC. This translates into CASSPMSLRLVSYEQYF. Using reference TRBV5-6 and TRBJ2-7 for the parts outside the CDR3, the full variable domain is DAGVTQSPTHLIKTRGQQVTLRCSPKSGHDTVSWYQQALGQGPQFIFQYYEEEERQRGNFPDRFSGHQFPNYSSELNVNALLLGDSALYLCASSPMSLRLVSYEQYFGPGTRLTVT.

The chain uses TRBV30 and TRBJ2-5, with 9 nucleotides matching TRBD1. This CDR3 region has 14 residues. With 0 bases clipped from V and 5 bases from J, the junction kept 4 bases outside the gene matches. Germline values: CDR1 GTSNPN, CDR2 SVGIG (reference sequence). This CDR3 is CAWSVQGARETQYF. CDR3 DNA: TGTGCCTGGAGTGTACAGGGGGCGCGGGAGACCCAGTACTTC.

The CDR3 coding sequence is TGTGCCAGCAGCCAAGGGGTAGGGGACAGGGGGCTCTACGAGCAGTACTTC. Protein product: CASSQGVGDRGLYEQYF. The genes are TRBV4-2 and TRBJ2-7; 12 bases fit TRBD1. Trimming cost V 1 base and J 3 bases; bases outside gene matches: 7. The CDR3 sequence is 17 residues long. From germline, CDR1 is LGHNA and CDR2 YNFKEQ.

The rearrangement links TRBV4-1 to TRBJ2-1; TRBD2 aligns across 12 bases. From germline, CDR1 is MGHRA and CDR2 YSYEKL. The CDR3 length is 16 residues. J lost 9 bases, V lost 3 bases, and 9 bases had no gene match. The CDR3 sequence is CASSQGILAGGLEQFF. CDR3 DNA sequence: TGCGCCAGCAGCCAGGGGATACTAGCGGGAGGCCTTGAGCAGTTCTTC.

The rearrangement uses TRBV19 and TRBJ1-5; D gene uncertain. Trimming pared 8 bases from V and 0 bases from J, leaving 14 bases between. In germline, CDR1 is LNHDA, CDR2 SQIVND (reference sequence). The CDR3 is 15 residues long. This CDR3 reads CASRKDIYSNQPQHF. As DNA, the CDR3 is TGTGCCAGTCGGAAAGACATTTATAGCAATCAGCCCCAGCATTTT. The full variable domain, its missing parts supplied by reference TRBV19 and TRBJ1-5, is DGGITQSPKYLFRKEGQNVTLSCEQNLNHDAMYWYRQDPGQGLRLIYYSQIVNDFQKGDIAEGYSVSREKKESFPLTVTSAQKNPTAFYLCASRKDIYSNQPQHFGDGTRLSIL.

The DNA of the CDR3 is TGTGCCAGCAGCGTAGGGACAGCATTTAATGAAAAACTGTTTTTT. This gives the protein CASSVGTAFNEKLFF. The V gene is TRBV9, the J gene TRBJ1-4; possibly TRBD1 for D (6 bases). Looked up from germline, CDR1 is SGDLS and CDR2 is YYNGEE. This CDR3 is 15 amino acids long. The V and J ends lost 0 bases and 4 bases respectively, with 10 bases between them.

The V gene is TRBV5-5, the J gene TRBJ2-5; possibly TRBD1 for D (5 bases). The CDR3 length is 16 residues. CDR1 and CDR2 from the germline V gene are SGHKS and YYEKEE (reference sequence). V lost 1 base, J lost 5 bases, and 18 bases lay in between. The CDR3 DNA is TGTGCCAGCAGCTTGCAACCGACAGCCCCCGGGGAGACCCAGTACTTC. This encodes CASSLQPTAPGETQYF.

The V gene is TRBV3-1 (or the pseudogene TRBV3-2), the J gene TRBJ2-7, with 13 positions matching TRBD2. The CDR3 is made up of 17 amino acids. The germline CDR1 and CDR2 sequences are LGHDT and YNNKEL (reference sequence). J gave up 3 bases and V 3 bases, and 8 bases lay outside the gene matches. For the CDR3, the DNA is TGTGCCAGCAGCCAGTGGACTAGCGGGAGCAGTGGCTACGAGCAGTACTTC. Its protein is CASSQWTSGSSGYEQYF.

The CDR3 coding sequence is TGTGCCAGCAGTTTATCCCGCCGGCAGACAGGTGGTCCCAATCAGCCCCAGCATTTT. This encodes CASSLSRRQTGGPNQPQHF. The chain couples TRBV28 to TRBJ1-5; a weak D match, TRBD1 (6 bases). Germline loops: CDR1 MDHEN, CDR2 SYDVKM. The CDR3 contains 19 residues. V shed 1 base and J shed 3 bases, with 22 bases lying between them.

Here the CDR3 reads CARSDNSDRGRADTQYF. In DNA, the CDR3 is TGTGCCAGAAGCGACAACTCGGACAGGGGTCGGGCAGATACGCAGTATTTT. The genes are TRBV5-3 and TRBJ2-3, with 9 bases fitting TRBD1. TRBV5-3 belongs to the ORF category, with a function that is uncertain. CDR3 size: 17 residues. The J segment lost 4 bases and the V segment lost 4 bases, leaving 13 bases of the junction unmatched.

The gene calls are TRBV29-1 and TRBJ2-5; D gene uncertain. The V end lost 5 bases, the J end lost 10 bases, and 20 bases lay between the germline ends. The CDR3 runs 13 residues. The germline CDR1 and CDR2 sequences are SQVTM and ANQGSEA. The CDR3 region has the DNA TGCAGCGTTAAAAACTTCTTAAGAGATGACCAGTACTTC. Encoded protein: CSVKNFLRDDQYF.

The chain combines TRBV28 with TRBJ2-4; D is unresolved. The CDR3 totals 16 residues. The germline gives CDR1 MDHEN, CDR2 SYDVKM. Trimming took 2 bases from V and 0 from J, leaving 11 bases between them. CDR3 coding DNA: TGTGCCAGCAGTTTACCCACTAATTTAGCCAAAAACATTCAGTACTTC. Translated: CASSLPTNLAKNIQYF.

The rearrangement links TRBV7-2 to TRBJ1-6, with 7 bases that match TRBD1. This CDR3 has 15 amino acids. With V trimmed by 5 bases and J by 9 bases, 10 bases remained unmatched. From germline, CDR1 is SGHTA and CDR2 FQGNSA. The CDR3 DNA is TGTGCCAGCAGCCCAGAGACAGGGTTTAGTTCACCCCTCCACTTT. Translating gives CASSPETGFSSPLHF. Using reference TRBV7-2 and TRBJ1-6 for the parts outside the CDR3, the full variable domain is GAGVSQSPSNKVTEKGKDVELRCDPISGHTALYWYRQSLGQGLEFLIYFQGNSAPDKSGLPSDRFSAERTGGSVSTLTIQRTQQEDSAVYLCASSPETGFSSPLHFGNGTRLTVT.

This clone was observed once. This sequence joins TRBV6-6 and TRBJ1-2, with D tentatively TRBD1 (5 bases). This CDR3 region has 15 residues. Germline CDR1 is MNHNY and CDR2 is SVGAGI (reference sequence). Trimming shortened V by 4 bases and J by 0 bases, and 12 bases separated the two germline ends. As DNA, the CDR3 is TGTGCCAGCAGTTTGGGGGGGACCCCTAACTATGGCTACACCTTC. As protein: CASSLGGTPNYGYTF.

Only one count was recorded for this clone. The rearrangement uses TRBV19 and TRBJ1-5, with D perhaps matching TRBD1 (6 bases). Germline V gene sequence: CDR1 LNHDA, CDR2 SQIVND (reference sequence). This CDR3 has 15 amino acids. V lost 5 bases and J lost 4, with 15 bases in between. The CDR3 sequence: CASSALGGTNQPQHF. In DNA, the CDR3 is TGTGCCAGTAGTGCGCTAGGGGGAACTAATCAGCCCCAGCATTTT. The full variable domain, completed using reference TRBV19 and TRBJ1-5, is DGGITQSPKYLFRKEGQNVTLSCEQNLNHDAMYWYRQDPGQGLRLIYYSQIVNDFQKGDIAEGYSVSREKKESFPLTVTSAQKNPTAFYLCASSALGGTNQPQHFGDGTRLSIL.

The V and J genes are TRBV19 and TRBJ1-5; D unclear. The CDR3 spans 14 residues. V was shortened by 2 bases and J by 7 bases, with 12 bases between the two germline ends. Looked up from germline, CDR1 is LNHDA and CDR2 is SQIVND (reference sequence). The CDR3 DNA reads as TGTGCCAGTAGTATACCCGACCCCGGGCAGCCCCAGCATTTT. Translated: CASSIPDPGQPQHF.

The chain combines TRBV3-1 (or the pseudogene TRBV3-2) with TRBJ2-1; D not certain. This CDR3 region has 15 residues. Looked up from germline, CDR1 is LGHDT and CDR2 is YNNKEL (reference sequence). Trimming removed 0 bases from V and 4 bases from J, with 10 bases in between. The CDR3: CASSQDPGRYNEQFF. In DNA form, the CDR3 reads TGTGCCAGCAGCCAAGATCCCGGTCGGTACAATGAGCAGTTCTTC.

This clone showed up just once. In DNA form, the CDR3 reads TGTGCCAGCAGTTTATGGTGGACAGGGAGTAACTATGGCTACACCTTC. Amino acid sequence: CASSLWWTGSNYGYTF. The chain links TRBV28 to TRBJ1-2, with 8 bases identical to TRBD1. Germline CDR1 MDHEN, CDR2 SYDVKM. V lost 0 bases, J lost 1 base, and 4 bases stayed unmatched. There are 16 residues in the CDR3.

The chain links TRBV3-1 (or the pseudogene TRBV3-2) to TRBJ1-3, with a possible D match to TRBD1 (6 bases). The V gene lost 3 bases and the J gene lost 4 bases, with 13 bases spanning the gap. Germline loops: CDR1 LGHDT, CDR2 YNNKEL (reference sequence). This CDR3 has 15 residues. The CDR3 sequence: CASSHIGQSGNTIYF. Written as DNA, the CDR3 is TGTGCCAGCAGCCACATCGGACAGTCGGGAAACACCATATATTTT.

The chain uses TRBV5-1 and TRBJ2-3; D might be TRBD2 (6 bases). The CDR3 loop spans 14 amino acids. The ends were cut back, 1 base at V and 4 bases at J, with 10 bases in the middle. CDR1 and CDR2 (germline): SGHRS, YFSETQ. The CDR3 sequence is CASSLHASADTQYF. The CDR3 DNA follows: TGCGCCAGCAGCTTGCATGCTAGCGCAGATACGCAGTATTTT.

This clone was picked up one time. This sequence joins TRBV27 and TRBJ2-3; TRBD2 might be the D (5 bases). CDR3 length: 17 amino acids. V was shortened by 2 bases and J by 4 bases, with 19 bases between the two germline ends. Looked up from germline, CDR1 is MNHEY and CDR2 is SMNVEV (reference sequence). CDR3 sequence reads: CASSLIGGQISADTQYF. CDR3 DNA: TGTGCCAGCAGTTTAATCGGAGGTCAGATTTCAGCAGATACGCAGTATTTT.

The chain links TRBV28 to TRBJ2-6, with TRBD2 identical over 7 bases. The ends lost 6 bases at V and 3 bases at J; junction bases unmatched: 23. The CDR3 runs to 21 residues. In germline, CDR1 is MDHEN, CDR2 SYDVKM. The CDR3 protein is CASRPSTGTISIGGGANVLTF. The CDR3 bases are TGTGCCAGCAGACCTAGTACCGGGACTATATCTATCGGGGGTGGGGCCAACGTCCTGACTTTC.

This chain links TRBV5-5 with TRBJ2-3; TRBD2 might be the D (6 bases). V lost 4 bases to trimming and J lost 4 bases, with 13 bases between them. The CDR3 spans 14 residues. Germline V lookup: CDR1 SGHKS, CDR2 YYEKEE (reference sequence). CDR3 residues: CASSQEWGADTQYF. The CDR3 DNA reads as TGTGCCAGCAGCCAAGAATGGGGGGCAGATACGCAGTATTTT. Based on the CDR3 plus reference TRBV5-5 and TRBJ2-3, the full variable domain is DAGVTQSPTHLIKTRGQQVTLRCSPISGHKSVSWYQQVLGQGPQFIFQYYEKEERGRGNFPDRFSARQFPNYSSELNVNALLLGDSALYLCASSQEWGADTQYFGPGTRLTVL.

V usage is TRBV5-8 and J usage is TRBJ2-2; D possibly corresponds to TRBD1 (6 bases). In germline, CDR1 is SGHTS, CDR2 YDEGEE. The CDR3 runs to 15 residues. V was cut by 1 base and J by 3 bases, with 10 bases left in between. CDR3 DNA: TGTGCCAGCAGCTTGTGGGGGCAGTACACCGGGGAGCTGTTTTTT. It is translated as CASSLWGQYTGELFF.

V is TRBV9 and J is TRBJ2-3, with D tentatively TRBD2 (5 bases). CDR1 is SGDLS, CDR2 YYNGEE, per germline. Trimming left V 0 bases short and J 0 bases short, with 14 bases between. CDR3 length: 17 residues. The DNA for the CDR3 is TGTGCCAGCAGCGTAGGTGGGAGTTGGGCTAGCACAGATACGCAGTATTTT. Translation: CASSVGGSWASTDTQYF.

This rearrangement joins TRBV6-4 to TRBJ2-2; TRBD2 agrees at 9 bases. The germline V gene encodes CDR1 MRHNA and CDR2 SNTAGT. The length of the CDR3 is 15 residues. Trimming cost V 6 bases and J 1 base; bases outside gene matches: 3. The CDR3 nucleotides read TGTGCCAGCAGAACAGCGGGAGGGAACACCGGGGAGCTGTTTTTT. Protein: CASRTAGGNTGELFF.

The rearrangement joins TRBV27 to TRBJ1-5; no firm D call. Germline CDR1 reads MNHEY; CDR2 reads SMNVEV (reference sequence). V was cut by 2 bases and J by 0 bases, with 8 bases left in between. The CDR3 sequence is 15 residues long. The CDR3 DNA follows: TGTGCCAGCAGTTTAAATAGACATAGCAATCAGCCCCAGCATTTT. Protein: CASSLNRHSNQPQHF.